This T cell receptor (beta chain) was sequenced for a study of cytomegalovirus exposure and HLA in healthy donors. Of note for this clone: As yet, its antigen is unknown.

Use of 60 Vbeta and 13 Jbeta primers characterized the PCR. TCRdb's copy holds only in-frame clones and misses some; the assay was immunoSEQ multiplex PCR. The sample carries over 95,000 clones, less than 80% recorded once. Notes on the study in general: It was in a later analysis that TCR association rates were seen to vary by HLA locus, highest for DRB1 and lowest for HLA-C.

With 6 bases removed from V and 0 bases from J, the gap between germline ends came to 9 bases. The CDR3 totals 14 residues. Per germline, CDR1 SNHLY and CDR2 FYNNEI. The receptor was derived from a woman in her forties in good health and CMV-seropositive. The chain recombines TRBV2 with TRBJ1-3, with a possible D match to TRBD1 (6 bases). Sample: PBMCs. In DNA, the CDR3 is TGTGCCAGCAGGACAGGCTTCTCTGGAAACACCATATATTTT. It translates to CASRTGFSGNTIYF. The complete variable domain, with remaining parts taken from reference TRBV2 and TRBJ1-3, reads EPEVTQTPSHQVTQMGQEVILRCVPISNHLYFYWYRQILGQKVEFLVSFYNNEISEKSEIFDDQFSVERPDGSNFTLKIRSTKLEDSAMYFCASRTGFSGNTIYFGEGSWLTVV.